Listed here are 28 T cell receptor beta chains from one sample, sequenced in a study of human T cells and chemical hapten exposure. TCRdb processed the 5' RACE reads anew with MiXCR; each CDR3 protein has one entry. Seen here are about 81,000 distinct CDR3 sequences, 15% to 20% observed once, and the top ten hold approximately 6.2%. Researchers extracted total RNA from unfractionated whole blood. The source of these receptors is a female donor in good health.

The gene calls are TRBV20-1 and TRBJ2-1; D possibly matches TRBD1 or TRBD2 (6 bases each). CDR3 length: 15 amino acids. V gave up 5 bases and J gave up 7 bases, with 21 bases separating them. The germline gives CDR1 DFQATT, CDR2 SNEGSKA (reference sequence). CDR3 sequence: CSAPERRGGNNEQFF. The CDR3 bases are TGCAGTGCTCCAGAGAGGAGAGGGGGGAATAATGAGCAGTTCTTC.

There are a few counts of this clonotype. This sequence joins TRBV5-1 and TRBJ2-6; D not resolved. Trimming took 0 bases from V and 1 from J, leaving 11 bases between them. The CDR3 consists of 17 residues. The germline CDR1 and CDR2 sequences are SGHRS and YFSETQ. The CDR3 nucleotides are TGCGCCAGCAGCTTGGAGCCCCGGATATCTGGGGCCAACGTCCTGACTTTC. It specifies CASSLEPRISGANVLTF.

This clonotype was detected ten times or more. This chain connects TRBV12-3 or TRBV12-4 to TRBJ1-1; no definite D call. This CDR3 has 14 residues. Trimming stripped 4 bases from V and 0 bases from J, with 9 bases between. The CDR3 DNA follows: TGTGCCAGCAGTTCTTCACATTTGAACACTGAAGCTTTCTTT. It translates to CASSSSHLNTEAFF.

The rearrangement joins TRBV28 to TRBJ2-7, with 7 bases fitting TRBD2. This CDR3 region has 15 residues. Germline CDR1 is MDHEN and CDR2 is SYDVKM. V shed 2 bases and J 3 bases; nucleotides not matched to a gene: 7. The CDR3 sequence: CASSLGRRDYYEQYF. The DNA for the CDR3 is TGTGCCAGCAGTTTAGGTCGGCGGGACTACTACGAGCAGTACTTC.

The chain couples TRBV4-2 to TRBJ1-3; D uncertain. With 0 bases removed from V and 0 bases from J, the gap between germline ends came to 6 bases. This CDR3 spans 15 amino acids. Looked up from germline, CDR1 is LGHNA and CDR2 is YNFKEQ. The CDR3 region has the DNA TGTGCCAGCAGCCAAGACGGAAGCTCTGGAAACACCATATATTTT. It is translated as CASSQDGSSGNTIYF.

The chain carries TRBV28 and TRBJ1-5, with TRBD1 matching 11 bases. With 6 bases clipped from V and 1 base from J, the junction kept 5 bases outside the gene matches. The CDR3 runs to 16 residues. Germline V gene sequence: CDR1 MDHEN, CDR2 SYDVKM. The CDR3 nucleotides read TGTGCCAGCAGACTTGGGACAGGGGGAAGCAATCAGCCCCAGCATTTT. Translating it yields CASRLGTGGSNQPQHF.

The J gene is TRBJ2-7, the V gene TRBV7-2, with 9 bases identical to TRBD2. Germline loops: CDR1 SGHTA, CDR2 FQGNSA. J lost 2 bases, V lost 5 bases, and 7 bases had no gene match. This CDR3 contains 15 residues. The CDR3 bases are TGTGCCAGCAGCCCCAGCGGGGGGTCTACCTACGAGCAGTACTTC. It codes for CASSPSGGSTYEQYF. Full variable domain (missing parts from reference TRBV7-2 and TRBJ2-7): GAGVSQSPSNKVTEKGKDVELRCDPISGHTALYWYRQSLGQGLEFLIYFQGNSAPDKSGLPSDRFSAERTGGSVSTLTIQRTQQEDSAVYLCASSPSGGSTYEQYFGPGTRLTVT.

Only a few counts were recorded for this clonotype. CDR3 DNA: TGTGCCAGCAGCTTGGCCCGAGGAGGGCCTCTAAGCACAGATACGCAGTATTTT. Protein: CASSLARGGPLSTDTQYF. This sequence joins TRBV7-9 and TRBJ2-3; possible D gene TRBD2, 6 bases. V shed 3 bases and J shed 0 bases, with 19 bases lying between them. CDR3 length equals 18 residues. The germline V gene has CDR1 SEHNR and CDR2 FQNEAQ (reference sequence).

This clonotype has only a few counts. Compared with germline, one end of the junction differs, possibly owing to a read error. The V call is TRBV20-1, the J call TRBJ1-2, with D unresolved. CDR1 and CDR2 from the germline V gene are DFQATT and SNEGSKA (reference sequence). The length of the CDR3 is 12 residues. CDR3 region: CSARDTDFPSFF. In DNA form, the CDR3 reads TGCAGTGCTAGGGATACAGATTTCCCCTCCTTCTTC.

The V gene is TRBV28, the J gene TRBJ1-5, with 9 positions matching TRBD1. This CDR3 spans 18 amino acids. Germline V gene lookup returns CDR1 MDHEN and CDR2 SYDVKM. Trimming took 0 bases from V and 4 from J; bases not matched to a gene: 10. CDR3: CASSLWVSGQGINQPQHF. The CDR3 DNA reads as TGTGCCAGCAGTTTATGGGTTTCGGGACAGGGAATAAATCAGCCCCAGCATTTT.

The sample holds a few counts of this clonotype. The rearrangement links TRBV4-1 to TRBJ2-1; D may correspond to TRBD1 or TRBD2 (5 bases each). This CDR3 region has 16 residues. Trimming shortened V by 1 base and J by 2 bases, and 12 bases separated the two germline ends. Germline-derived CDR1 and CDR2 are MGHRA and YSYEKL. Here the CDR3 DNA reads TGCGCCAGCAGCCAAGGGATAACGGGACCCTACAATGAGCAGTTCTTC. Translation gives CASSQGITGPYNEQFF.

Regarding this clonotype: The missing conserved phenylalanine or tryptophan at the end of this CDR3 makes a read error likely. The rearrangement links TRBV19 to TRBJ2-3, with 11 bases lining up with TRBD1. CDR1 is LNHDA and CDR2 is SQIVND in the germline V gene (reference sequence). With V trimmed by 3 bases and J by 5 bases, 13 bases remained unmatched. This CDR3 is 18 amino acids long. Written as DNA, the CDR3 is TGTGCCAGTAGTATCCCAACCGGACAGGGGGCTAGCGGAGATACGCAGTATTTG. It is translated as CASSIPTGQGASGDTQYL.

This clonotype has a handful of counts. The DNA of the CDR3 is TGCAGTGCTATCGGCTATGGCTACACCTTC. Its protein product is CSAIGYGYTF. The genes are TRBV20-1 and TRBJ1-2; D is unclear. V shed 4 bases and J shed 4 bases, with 4 bases lying between them. The CDR3 loop spans 10 amino acids. Germline CDR1 reads DFQATT; CDR2 reads SNEGSKA (reference sequence).

The genes are TRBV6-2 or TRBV6-3 and TRBJ2-3; TRBD2 matches 11 bases. V lost 8 bases, J lost 7 bases, and 8 bases stayed unmatched. This CDR3 has 14 amino acids. CDR1 is MNHEY, CDR2 SVGEGT, per germline. CDR3 amino acids: CASRTSGGANTQYF. The CDR3 nucleotides are TGTGCCAGCCGAACTAGCGGGGGCGCGAATACGCAGTATTTT.

J is TRBJ2-1 and V is TRBV18, with D maybe TRBD2 (5 bases). CDR3 length: 16 amino acids. Germline loops: CDR1 KGHSH, CDR2 LQKENI. Trimming stripped 3 bases from V and 9 bases from J, with 21 bases between. Written as DNA, the CDR3 is TGTGCCAGCTCACCTGTCCTTGCGAATCCTGAGGGTGAGCAGTTCTTC. It codes for CASSPVLANPEGEQFF.

This clonotype came up a few times. The chain links TRBV27 to TRBJ1-6, with a possible D match to TRBD1 (5 bases). The V gene's germline CDR1 is MNHEY and CDR2 SMNVEV (reference sequence). V was shortened by 5 bases and J by 11 bases, with 16 bases between the two germline ends. The CDR3 has 14 amino acids. CDR3 protein: CASSTGTSGPPLHF. The DNA of the CDR3 is TGTGCCAGCAGTACCGGGACGTCCGGCCCACCCCTCCACTTT.

In this sample, this clonotype turned up a few times. The CDR3 DNA reads as TGTGCCAGCAGTTTTCGGCTAGCGGGGACCTTCGGGGCGCAGTATTTT. It codes for CASSFRLAGTFGAQYF. The J gene is TRBJ2-3, the V gene TRBV12-3 or TRBV12-4; the match to TRBD2 covers 9 bases. J lost 10 bases, V lost 3 bases, and 14 bases had no gene match. CDR3 size: 16 residues.

The chain links TRBV5-1 to TRBJ2-2; D uncertain. Germline-derived CDR1 and CDR2 are SGHRS and YFSETQ. The CDR3 extends over 15 amino acids. Trimming took 1 base from V and 2 from J, leaving 9 bases between them. In nucleotides, the CDR3 is TGCGCCAGCAGCTTGTACGCGGTCAACACCGGGGAGCTGTTTTTT. Protein product: CASSLYAVNTGELFF.

V gene TRBV7-8 combines with J gene TRBJ1-1; D possibly corresponds to TRBD1 (5 bases). V was cut by 5 bases and J by 4 bases, with 20 bases left in between. Germline V gene sequence: CDR1 SGHVS, CDR2 FQNEAQ. The CDR3 runs to 16 residues. The CDR3 loop is CASSPISAAGRTEAFF. The CDR3 coding sequence is TGTGCCAGCAGCCCTATAAGTGCAGCGGGGCGCACTGAAGCTTTCTTT.

This chain joins TRBV3-1 and TRBJ1-6, with D perhaps TRBD1 (5 bases). The CDR3 is 16 residues long. V was pared by 4 bases and J by 4 bases, with 14 bases between. The germline gives CDR1 LGHDT, CDR2 YNNKEL (reference sequence). CDR3 residues: CASSLHGGGYNSPLHF. The CDR3 bases are TGTGCCAGCAGCCTCCATGGGGGGGGATATAATTCACCCCTCCACTTT.

This clonotype was seen a few times. This chain uses TRBV5-4 with TRBJ2-7; 11 positions match TRBD2. The CDR3 is 16 residues long. J gave up 1 base and V 4 bases, and 7 bases lay outside the gene matches. Germline CDR1 reads SGHNT; CDR2 reads YYREEE (reference sequence). CDR3 bases: TGTGCCAGCAGCCGTCTAGCGGGGGGTCTATCCTACGAGCAGTACTTC. Its protein is CASSRLAGGLSYEQYF.

The rearrangement links TRBV6-5 to TRBJ2-7, with TRBD2 identical over 11 bases. CDR1 and CDR2 from the germline V gene are MNHEY and SVGAGI. Trimming cost V 5 bases and J 4 bases; bases outside gene matches: 10. The length of the CDR3 is 16 residues. CDR3 in amino acids: CASSLHPGLAEYEQYF. DNA of the CDR3: TGTGCCAGCAGTCTTCATCCGGGACTAGCGGAATACGAGCAGTACTTC.

The chain couples TRBV5-5 to TRBJ2-3; TRBD2 agrees at 11 bases. This CDR3 is built from 15 residues. Germline assignment: CDR1 SGHKS and CDR2 YYEKEE (reference sequence). The trim removed 2 bases at V and 6 bases at J, leaving 5 bases unmatched. The CDR3 DNA reads TGTGCCAGCAGCTTTGTAGCGGGGGGGCGGGATACGCAGTATTTT. Its translation: CASSFVAGGRDTQYF.

This chain joins TRBV5-1 and TRBJ2-3; D is ambiguous. V was pared by 4 bases and J by 6 bases, with 18 bases between. The CDR3 is made up of 15 amino acids. Germline lookup yields CDR1 SGHRS and CDR2 YFSETQ. The CDR3 DNA reads as TGCGCCAGCAGCAACAGCGCTACGTTGGGTGATACGCAGTATTTT. Protein product: CASSNSATLGDTQYF.

The chain combines TRBV28 with TRBJ2-2; possible D gene TRBD1, 6 bases. The CDR3 contains 17 residues. The germline V gene has CDR1 MDHEN and CDR2 SYDVKM. Trimming pared 3 bases from V and 5 bases from J, leaving 19 bases between. The CDR3 bases are TGTGCCAGCAGTTTCCTCAGGACAGTCGGGTTAACCGGGGAGCTGTTTTTT. It codes for CASSFLRTVGLTGELFF.

This clonotype was observed a handful of times. The chain is built from TRBV7-2 and TRBJ1-1; D gene ambiguous. V lost 0 bases to trimming and J lost 7 bases, with 6 bases between them. Germline lookup yields CDR1 SGHTA and CDR2 FQGNSA. The CDR3 extends over 12 amino acids. The CDR3: CASSLAWNEAFF. The DNA of the CDR3 is TGTGCCAGCAGCTTAGCCTGGAATGAAGCTTTCTTT.

The CDR3 here is CASSQGGGNEKLFF. For the CDR3, the DNA is TGTGCCAGCAGTCAGGGTGGTGGGAATGAAAAACTGTTTTTT. The chain has TRBV27 and TRBJ1-4, with D possibly being TRBD1 (5 bases). Germline loops: CDR1 MNHEY, CDR2 SMNVEV (reference sequence). CDR3 length: 14 residues. With 5 bases removed from V and 5 bases from J, the gap between germline ends came to 12 bases.

This CDR3 reads CASRFYGGHTDTQYF. As DNA, the CDR3 is TGTGCCAGCAGGTTCTATGGGGGGCACACAGATACGCAGTATTTT. The rearrangement joins TRBV28 to TRBJ2-3; either TRBD1 or TRBD2 may fit D (6 bases each). CDR3 length: 15 residues. The germline V gene has CDR1 MDHEN and CDR2 SYDVKM. Deletions cut 6 bases from V and 2 bases from J, with 15 bases between.